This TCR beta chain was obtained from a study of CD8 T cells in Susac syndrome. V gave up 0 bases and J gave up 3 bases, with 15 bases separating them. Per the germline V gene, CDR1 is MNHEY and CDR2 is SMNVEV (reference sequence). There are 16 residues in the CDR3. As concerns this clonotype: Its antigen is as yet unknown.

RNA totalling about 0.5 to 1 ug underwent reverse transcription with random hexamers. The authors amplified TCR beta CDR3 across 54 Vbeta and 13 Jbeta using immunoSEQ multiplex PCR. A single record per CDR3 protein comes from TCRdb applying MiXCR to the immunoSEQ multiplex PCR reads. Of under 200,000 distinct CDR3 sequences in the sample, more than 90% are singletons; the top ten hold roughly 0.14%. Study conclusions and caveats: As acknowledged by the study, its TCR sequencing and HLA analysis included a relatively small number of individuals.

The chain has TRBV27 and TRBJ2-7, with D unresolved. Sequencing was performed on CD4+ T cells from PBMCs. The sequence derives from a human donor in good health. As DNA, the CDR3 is TGTGCCAGCAGTTTATCTATCGGTGGAAGGAACTACGAGCAGTACTTC. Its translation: CASSLSIGGRNYEQYF.